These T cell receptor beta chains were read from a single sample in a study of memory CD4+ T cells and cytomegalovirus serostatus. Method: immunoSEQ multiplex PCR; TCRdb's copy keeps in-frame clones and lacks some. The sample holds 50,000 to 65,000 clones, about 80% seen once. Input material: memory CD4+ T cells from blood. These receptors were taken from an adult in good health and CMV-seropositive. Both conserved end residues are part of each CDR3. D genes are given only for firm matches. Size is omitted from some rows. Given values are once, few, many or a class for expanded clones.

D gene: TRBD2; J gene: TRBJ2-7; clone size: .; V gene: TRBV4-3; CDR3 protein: CASSQLAGPSSYEQYF; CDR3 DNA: TGCGCCAGCAGCCAATTAGCGGGCCCCAGCTCCTACGAGCAGTACTTC
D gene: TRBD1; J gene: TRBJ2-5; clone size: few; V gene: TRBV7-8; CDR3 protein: CASSYRGAGETQYF; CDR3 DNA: TGTGCCAGCAGCTACAGGGGGGCGGGGGAGACCCAGTACTTC
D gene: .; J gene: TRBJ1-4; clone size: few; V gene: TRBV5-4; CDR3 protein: CASSFGGTRTNEKLFF; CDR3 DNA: TGTGCCAGCAGCTTTGGAGGGACTCGTACTAATGAAAAACTGTTTTTT
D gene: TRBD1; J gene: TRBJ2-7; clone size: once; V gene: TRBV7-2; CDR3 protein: CASSSAGTGRSYEQYF; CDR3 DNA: TGTGCCAGCAGCTCCGCCGGGACAGGCCGCTCCTACGAGCAGTACTTC
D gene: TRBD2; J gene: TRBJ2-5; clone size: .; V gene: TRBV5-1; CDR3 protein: CASSPGTRKETPQYF; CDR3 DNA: TGCGCCAGCAGCCCCGGGACTAGGAAAGAGACCCCCCAGTACTTC
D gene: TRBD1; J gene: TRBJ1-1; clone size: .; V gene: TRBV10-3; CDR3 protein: CAISESAGGHLRAFF; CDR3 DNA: TGTGCCATCAGTGAGTCAGCAGGGGGGCACTTGAGAGCTTTCTTT
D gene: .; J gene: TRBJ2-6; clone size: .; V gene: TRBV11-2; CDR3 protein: CASSLAGANVLTF; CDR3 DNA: TGTGCCAGCAGCTTAGCGGGGGCCAACGTCCTGACTTTC
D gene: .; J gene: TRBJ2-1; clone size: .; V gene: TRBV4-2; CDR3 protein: CASSQDRGGLGGGREQFF; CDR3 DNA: TGTGCCAGCAGCCAAGATCGAGGGGGACTCGGCGGGGGACGTGAGCAGTTCTTC
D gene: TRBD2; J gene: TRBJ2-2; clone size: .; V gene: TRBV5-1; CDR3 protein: CASSLQLADTGELFF; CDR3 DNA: TGCGCCAGCAGCTTGCAGCTAGCGGACACCGGGGAGCTGTTTTTT
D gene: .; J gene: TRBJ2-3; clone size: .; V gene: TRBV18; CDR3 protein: CASSPPTPDTQYF; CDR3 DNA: TGTGCCAGCTCACCTCCAACCCCAGATACGCAGTATTTT
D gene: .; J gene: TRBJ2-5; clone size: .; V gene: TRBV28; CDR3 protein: CASSWGRGAQETQYF; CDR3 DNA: TGTGCCAGCAGTTGGGGCAGGGGGGCCCAAGAGACCCAGTACTTC
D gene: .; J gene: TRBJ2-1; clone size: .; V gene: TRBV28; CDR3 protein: CASSVTSSASYNEQFF; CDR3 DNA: TGTGCCAGCAGTGTCACTTCTAGTGCCTCCTACAATGAGCAGTTCTTC
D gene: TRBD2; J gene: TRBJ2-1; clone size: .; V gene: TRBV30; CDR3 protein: CAWSPRSGGYNEQFF; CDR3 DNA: TGTGCCTGGAGTCCCCGGAGCGGGGGGTACAATGAGCAGTTCTTC
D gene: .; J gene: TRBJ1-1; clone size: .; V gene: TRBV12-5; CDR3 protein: CASGLRGLNTEAFF; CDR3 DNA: TGTGCTAGTGGTTTGAGAGGGCTGAACACTGAAGCTTTCTTT
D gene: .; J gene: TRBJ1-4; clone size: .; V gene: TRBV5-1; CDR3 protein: CASRLGGSLRNEKLFF; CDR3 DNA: TGCGCCAGCAGGTTGGGGGGCAGTTTACGAAATGAAAAACTGTTTTTT
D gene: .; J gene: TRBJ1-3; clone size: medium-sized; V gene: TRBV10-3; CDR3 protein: CAISAGTGNTIYF; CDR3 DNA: TGTGCCATCAGTGCAGGGACTGGAAACACCATATATTTT
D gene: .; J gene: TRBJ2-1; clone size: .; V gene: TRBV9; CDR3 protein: CASSASTRRYNEQFF; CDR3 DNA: TGTGCCAGCAGCGCTTCGACTAGGCGCTACAATGAGCAGTTCTTC